This T cell receptor beta chain was captured by sequencing in a study of blood T cell repertoires in COVID-19. Study as a whole: The United States, Italy and Spain were the sources of the acute and convalescent COVID-19 samples. The analysed material was cDNA or gDNA that came from T cells, B-cell-depleted T cells, or PBMCs.

V was pared by 4 bases and J by 8 bases, with 6 bases of the junction left unmatched. The germline V gene has CDR1 MGHDK and CDR2 SYGVNS. The CDR3 sequence is 14 residues long. Per the original methods: Amplification with reference gene primers provided the estimates of nucleated cell counts. Repertoires were generated with immunoSEQ multiplex PCR, while TCRdb's copy carries only in-frame clones and drops some. The V and J calls and clone size are taken from that table; D and trimming were inferred from the DNA. The sample contains around 260,000 clones, about 88% of which appear only once. The chain combines TRBV25-1 with TRBJ2-1, with TRBD2 matching 9 bases. This receptor was identified in a man in his 60s who had recovered from COVID-19. Sequences were obtained from peripheral blood. CDR3: CASSGLAVSDEQFF. The CDR3 nucleotides read TGTGCCAGCAGTGGACTAGCGGTTTCGGATGAGCAGTTCTTC.